The rows below give T cell receptor beta chains drawn from one sample of a study of cytotoxic CD8 clonotypes in ibrutinib-treated CLL. Sequencing was performed with immunoSEQ multiplex PCR; in TCRdb, only in-frame clones are kept and a portion is missing. Among 50,000 to 70,000 clones listed, roughly 49% were seen once. Specimen: PBMCs, collected at disease progression, from a patient treated with ibrutinib. The receptor source for this set is a human donor with chronic lymphocytic leukemia. Both conserved end residues are part of each CDR3. D genes are given only for firm matches. Only part of the rows carry a size: once, few, many, or a class if the clone is expanded.

abundance: .
j_gene: TRBJ1-2
len: 14
d_gene: .
v_gene: TRBV28
CDR3nt: TGTGCCAGCAGTCCACACGGACAGCCCTATGGCTACACCTTC
CDR3aa: CASSPHGQPYGYTF

abundance: once
j_gene: TRBJ2-1
len: 13
d_gene: TRBD2
v_gene: TRBV9
CDR3nt: TGTGCCAGCAGCGTAGTCGGGACTACGAACCAGTTCTTC
CDR3aa: CASSVVGTTNQFF

abundance: .
j_gene: TRBJ2-7
len: 17
d_gene: .
v_gene: TRBV7-9
CDR3nt: TGTGCCAGCAGCTCAATTCCCTGGCCGTCGCACTACTACGAGCAGTACTTC
CDR3aa: CASSSIPWPSHYYEQYF

abundance: few
j_gene: TRBJ1-2
len: 16
d_gene: .
v_gene: TRBV6-1
CDR3nt: TGTGCCAGCAGTGAGGCGGGGGGCGCAGATCCGTATGGCTACACCTTC
CDR3aa: CASSEAGGADPYGYTF

abundance: once
j_gene: TRBJ2-1
len: 12
d_gene: .
v_gene: TRBV30
CDR3nt: TGTGCCTGGAGTGTCGGGGGGCGGGTATTGTTCTTC
CDR3aa: CAWSVGGRVLFF

abundance: .
j_gene: TRBJ2-7
len: 14
d_gene: .
v_gene: TRBV28
CDR3nt: TGTGCCAGCAGATCCACCGGACATCCCTACGAGCAGTACTTC
CDR3aa: CASRSTGHPYEQYF

abundance: few
j_gene: TRBJ2-2
len: 16
d_gene: TRBD1
v_gene: TRBV7-2
CDR3nt: TGTGCCAGCAGCTCCATAATGACAGGGGTAACCGGGGAGCTGTTTTTT
CDR3aa: CASSSIMTGVTGELFF

abundance: .
j_gene: TRBJ1-5
len: 14
d_gene: .
v_gene: TRBV30
CDR3nt: TGTGCCTGGAGTGTGACCGAATTCAATCAGCCCCAGCATTTT
CDR3aa: CAWSVTEFNQPQHF

abundance: .
j_gene: TRBJ2-1
len: 17
d_gene: .
v_gene: TRBV7-6
CDR3nt: TGTGCCAGCAGCTTAGCGCCCCGCCAGGGAGAGGCAAATGAGCAGTTCTTC
CDR3aa: CASSLAPRQGEANEQFF

abundance: .
j_gene: TRBJ2-3
len: 15
d_gene: TRBD2
v_gene: TRBV18
CDR3nt: TGTGCCAGCTCACCACCCTCCGGGACTAAAGATACGCAGTATTTT
CDR3aa: CASSPPSGTKDTQYF

abundance: .
j_gene: TRBJ1-5
len: 12
d_gene: TRBD1
v_gene: TRBV7-9
CDR3nt: TGTGCCAGCAGCACAGGGGGGTCGCCCCAGCATTTT
CDR3aa: CASSTGGSPQHF